The rows below give T cell receptor beta chains drawn from one sample of a study of T-cell reconstitution after alpha-beta-depleted transplantation in children. TCRdb recomputed calls from the PCR reads with MiXCR, one row per CDR3 protein. The sample consists of about 350,000 distinct CDR3 sequences, 10% to 15% of them appearing once. Here the sequenced sample was PBMCs, taken from the stem cell graft. The receptors stem from a human donor who donated a stem cell graft to a child with Fanconi anemia. The CDR3 runs from the conserved cysteine through the conserved F or W. The D gene is left open where the match is weak. A clone size is listed for some rows: how often the clone was seen (once, few, many), or a class if it is expanded.

d_gene	v_gene	j_gene	abundance	CDR3nt	CDR3aa
-	TRBV7-9	TRBJ1-6	many	TGTGCCAGCAGCCGAACAGGTTCTAATTCACCCCTCCACTTT	CASSRTGSNSPLHF
-	TRBV20-1	TRBJ1-4	-	TGCAGTGCTAGAGGGACGGCGAATGAAAAACTGTTTTTT	CSARGTANEKLFF
-	TRBV7-2	TRBJ1-6	few	TGTGCCAGCAGTCTTTGGGCTAATTCACCCCTCCACTTT	CASSLWANSPLHF
-	TRBV5-1	TRBJ1-1	many	TGCGCCAGCAGCCCGTCGGGACGGCTGAACACTGAAGCTTTCTTT	CASSPSGRLNTEAFF
TRBD2	TRBV9	TRBJ2-1	-	TGTGCCAGCAGCGTCCTTAGCGGGGGGTACAATGAGCAGTTCTTC	CASSVLSGGYNEQFF
-	TRBV4-3	TRBJ1-4	-	TGCGCCAGCAGCCAAGACGCAACTAATGAAAAACTGTTTTTT	CASSQDATNEKLFF
-	TRBV13	TRBJ1-1	-	TGTGCCAGCAGCCCAAACTACAGGTGGGGTGGCACTGAAGCTTTCTTT	CASSPNYRWGGTEAFF
-	TRBV19	TRBJ2-1	few	TGTGCCAGTAGTACATCTTCTAGAATGCAGTTCTTC	CASSTSSRMQFF
-	TRBV5-1	TRBJ1-1	-	TGCGCCAGCAGCAGACAAGCTAACATGAACACTGAAGCTTTCTTT	CASSRQANMNTEAFF
TRBD1	TRBV13	TRBJ2-7	few	TGTGCCAGCAGCTGGGCTACGGGACAGGGAGGCGAGCAGTACTTC	CASSWATGQGGEQYF
-	TRBV3-1	TRBJ2-3	many	TGTGCCAGCAGCCACGGACAGCGCACAGATACGCAGTATTTT	CASSHGQRTDTQYF
-	TRBV5-1	TRBJ1-2	many	TGCGCCAGCAGCTCGACCGCAGGAAACTATGGCTACACCTTC	CASSSTAGNYGYTF
-	TRBV12-3/TRBV12-4	TRBJ1-1	many	TGTGCCAGCAGCCGGGAGAGGAGGAACACTGAAGCTTTCTTT	CASSRERRNTEAFF
TRBD2	TRBV7-8	TRBJ2-3	few	TGTGCCAGCAGCCCATTAGGGACTAGCGGGGGAGGGGGGACGCAGTATTTT	CASSPLGTSGGGGTQYF
-	TRBV20-1	TRBJ2-7	-	TGCAGTGCTATACAGGGATGGGCCTACGAGCAGTACTTC	CSAIQGWAYEQYF
-	TRBV3-1	TRBJ1-1	-	TGTGCCAGCAGCAAGGGGATGGGCTACGGGGTAAACACTGAAGCTTTCTTT	CASSKGMGYGVNTEAFF
-	TRBV19	TRBJ2-3	once	TGTGCCAGTAGTATAGTAGGGGAAGATACGCAGTATTTT	CASSIVGEDTQYF
TRBD1	TRBV20-1	TRBJ1-5	many	TGCAGTGCTCGACAGGGAAATCACAATCAGCCCCAGCATTTT	CSARQGNHNQPQHF
-	TRBV4-3	TRBJ1-5	few	TGCGCCAGCAGCCAAGATCAATATCAGCCCCAGCATTTT	CASSQDQYQPQHF
-	TRBV11-2	TRBJ1-2	-	TGTGCCAGCAGCTTAGATGGGGCAGGCATAGCTAACTATGGCTACACCTTC	CASSLDGAGIANYGYTF
-	TRBV29-1	TRBJ1-2	-	TGCAGCGTTGGGGGATCTAACTATGGCTACACCTTC	CSVGGSNYGYTF
-	TRBV20-1	TRBJ2-2	many	TGCAGTGCTAGCGGGGACGTCCAAGGGACCGGGGAGCTGTTTTTT	CSASGDVQGTGELFF
-	TRBV5-1	TRBJ1-6	few	TGCGCCAGCAGCTTGGGGGGAAATGACGGTTCACCCCTCCACTTT	CASSLGGNDGSPLHF
TRBD2	TRBV20-1	TRBJ2-1	few	TGCAGTGTTCAAGAGGCTAGCGGGGGCAAAGAGCAGTTCTTC	CSVQEASGGKEQFF
TRBD2	TRBV7-2	TRBJ2-4	many	TGTGCCAGCAGCTTACTAGCGGGGGGTTACGTCCAAAACATTCAGTACTTC	CASSLLAGGYVQNIQYF
-	TRBV5-1	TRBJ2-5	few	TGCGCCAGCAGCTTGGAAGGGGCGACTTCTCGGGAGACCCAGTACTTC	CASSLEGATSRETQYF
-	TRBV5-1	TRBJ1-4	few	TGCGCCAGCAGCGGGACCGCCCAAGGGGAAAAACTGTTTTTT	CASSGTAQGEKLFF
TRBD1	TRBV5-1	TRBJ2-4	-	TGCGCCAGCAGCTTACGACAGGGCAACATTCAGTACTTC	CASSLRQGNIQYF
-	TRBV10-3	TRBJ1-1	many	TGTGCCATCAGTGGGTTAGGAGGGGCTCGCGCTGAAGCTTTCTTT	CAISGLGGARAEAFF
-	TRBV19	TRBJ1-5	-	TGTGCCAGTAACTGGGTGACCCTTAGCAATCAGCCCCAGCATTTT	CASNWVTLSNQPQHF
-	TRBV9	TRBJ2-2	few	TGTGCCAGCAGCGGAATTGCCGGGGAGCTGTTTTTT	CASSGIAGELFF
-	TRBV29-1	TRBJ2-3	-	TGCAGCGTTGCGTGGGGAGATACGCAGTATTTT	CSVAWGDTQYF
TRBD1	TRBV12-3/TRBV12-4	TRBJ1-2	many	TGTGCCAGCAGTCCGACAGGGGCTAACTATGGCTACACCTTC	CASSPTGANYGYTF
-	TRBV4-3	TRBJ2-1	few	TGCGCCAGCAGCCAAGATCCTGGACAGAGCTCCTACAATGAGCAGTTCTTC	CASSQDPGQSSYNEQFF
-	TRBV12-3/TRBV12-4	TRBJ1-5	many	TGTGCCAGCAGTTTGGCCTCAAGCAATCAGCCCCAGCATTTT	CASSLASSNQPQHF
-	TRBV19	TRBJ1-2	-	TGTGCCAGTAAGGTCGGAAAAACCTATGGCTACACCTTC	CASKVGKTYGYTF
-	TRBV6-2/TRBV6-3	TRBJ2-2	-	TGTGCCAGCAGTTACGCGTCTACCTACACCGGGGAGCTGTTTTTT	CASSYASTYTGELFF
-	TRBV14	TRBJ1-1	-	TGTGCCAGCAGCCAAGGTCGAGGTGCTGAAGCTTTCTTT	CASSQGRGAEAFF
-	TRBV12-3/TRBV12-4	TRBJ1-5	-	TGTGCCAGCAGTTTATGGGGGCGGCCCCAGCATTTT	CASSLWGRPQHF
TRBD1	TRBV20-1	TRBJ2-5	-	TGCAGTGCTAGCAGGGGGCCCCAAGAGACCCAGTACTTC	CSASRGPQETQYF
-	TRBV21-1	TRBJ1-5	few	TGTGCCAGCAGGTGGGCAGGGAGTGCTCAGCCCCAGCATTTT	CASRWAGSAQPQHF